This T cell receptor beta chain was documented in a study of blood T cells in healthy people across ages. It was with a sample-barcoded 5' primer and a J-beta primer mix that a second PCR of about 7 to 12 cycles was run. TCRdb re-derived calls from the 5' RACE reads in MiXCR, one entry per CDR3 protein. This table holds approximately 490,000 distinct CDR3 sequences, around 24% found once. The CDR3 loop spans 16 amino acids. CDR1 and CDR2 from the germline V gene are LGHNA and YSLEER. The sample was also linked to a second study, of T cells of mothers and their children. That report adds: Reads obtained per mother exceeded 8.5 million TCR beta CDR3 reads, with some 3 million obtained per child.

The rearrangement uses TRBV4-3 and TRBJ2-5; 10 nucleotides agree with TRBD2. The end of the DNA aligns better with TRBJ2-1, so the J call may be wrong. This sequence originates from a boy between 5 and 17 years old in good health. The sequenced material came from blood. As DNA, the CDR3 is TGCGCCAGCAGCCAAGATCAAAGCGGGAGGGCGGGTGAGCAGTTCTTC. Protein product: CASSQDQSGRAGEQFF.